One and the same sample provided the 16 T cell receptor beta chains below, sequenced in a study of blood T cell repertoires in COVID-19. Sequenced by immunoSEQ multiplex PCR; TCRdb stores in-frame clones only, minus some. The table has about 280,000 clones, 88% seen once; the top ten hold around 10%. Sample: peripheral blood. Receptors originate from a woman under 40 with COVID-19, enrolled during active disease.

The gene calls are TRBV6-2 or TRBV6-3 and TRBJ1-1; the D gene is possibly TRBD1 (6 bases). Germline V CDR1 and CDR2: MNHEY, SVGEGT. The V gene lost 0 bases and the J gene lost 4 bases, with 9 bases spanning the gap. This CDR3 is built from 14 residues. CDR3 in amino acids: CASSYSGAGTEAFF. CDR3 coding DNA: TGTGCCAGCAGTTACTCGGGGGCTGGCACTGAAGCTTTCTTT.

The chain employs TRBV4-2 and TRBJ2-5; D unclear. Germline assignment: CDR1 LGHNA and CDR2 YNFKEQ. V was cut by 0 bases and J by 6 bases, with 5 bases left in between. CDR3 length: 12 residues. The CDR3 DNA sequence: TGTGCCAGCAGCCAAGACTTCCAGACCCAGTACTTC. It codes for CASSQDFQTQYF.

This clone was observed a few times. The CDR3 protein is CASSYGQSSYNSPLHF. CDR3 DNA: TGCGCCAGCAGCTACGGACAGAGCTCCTATAATTCACCCCTCCACTTT. The V call is TRBV5-1, the J call TRBJ1-6, with D maybe TRBD1 (6 bases). Germline V gene lookup returns CDR1 SGHRS and CDR2 YFSETQ. V was clipped by 3 bases and J by 0 bases, with 10 bases between them. The CDR3 has 16 amino acids. Using reference TRBV5-1 and TRBJ1-6 for the parts outside the CDR3, the full variable domain is KAGVTQTPRYLIKTRGQQVTLSCSPISGHRSVSWYQQTPGQGLQFLFEYFSETQRNKGNFPGRFSGRQFSNSRSEMNVSTLELGDSALYLCASSYGQSSYNSPLHFGNGTRLTVT.

The sample holds a few counts of this clone. CDR3 sequence (DNA): TGTGCCAGCAGTTACAAGGGACAGTCGGACGAGCAGTACTTC. Translated, it gives CASSYKGQSDEQYF. The genes are TRBV6-5 and TRBJ2-7; TRBD1 aligns across 7 bases. V was pared by 2 bases and J by 5 bases, with 6 bases of the junction left unmatched. This CDR3 comprises 14 residues. Germline loops: CDR1 MNHEY, CDR2 SVGAGI.

The chain uses TRBV29-1 and TRBJ2-3; 7 nucleotides line up with TRBD1. CDR3 length equals 14 residues. In germline, CDR1 is SQVTM, CDR2 ANQGSEA. With V trimmed by 3 bases and J by 2 bases, 5 bases remained unmatched. In DNA form, the CDR3 reads TGCAGCGTTGATCCAGGGGGACACACAGATACGCAGTATTTT. Translation: CSVDPGGHTDTQYF.

The rearrangement links TRBV23-1 to TRBJ1-2; D may be TRBD1 (5 bases). TRBV23-1 counts as an open reading frame of uncertain function. The CDR3 loop spans 13 amino acids. Trimming pared 9 bases from V and 5 bases from J, leaving 16 bases between. As DNA, the CDR3 is TGCGCCAGGGGCGACAGTCTTCTATATGGCTACACCTTC. Its protein is CARGDSLLYGYTF.

The sample holds one count of this clone. The V gene is TRBV4-3, the J gene TRBJ2-1, with TRBD2 identical over 13 bases. V shed 3 bases and J 5 bases; nucleotides not matched to a gene: 4. This CDR3 comprises 16 residues. CDR1 is LGHNA, CDR2 YSLEER, per germline. CDR3 DNA sequence: TGCGCCAGCAGCCATTTACTAGCGGGAGGGGACAATGAGCAGTTCTTC. It encodes CASSHLLAGGDNEQFF.

The chain employs TRBV6-5 and TRBJ2-5; 7 nucleotides align to TRBD1. The length of the CDR3 is 14 residues. The ends lost 8 bases at V and 1 base at J; junction bases unmatched: 7. Germline loops: CDR1 MNHEY, CDR2 SVGAGI. For the CDR3, the DNA is TGTGCCAGCTGGGCAGGGGGAGTCCAAGAGACCCAGTACTTC. It encodes CASWAGGVQETQYF.

V usage is TRBV11-2 and J usage is TRBJ1-4, with D perhaps TRBD1 (6 bases). This CDR3 spans 17 amino acids. V was trimmed by 7 bases and J by 0 bases, leaving 18 bases between them. CDR1 is SGHAT, CDR2 FQNNGV, per germline. The CDR3 DNA reads TGTGCCAGCACCCTATCCAGGGGATTCTCAACTAATGAAAAACTGTTTTTT. Its protein product is CASTLSRGFSTNEKLFF.

This clone was found once. The V gene is TRBV6-4, the J gene TRBJ2-2, with 8 positions matching TRBD2. Germline trimming cut 5 bases from V and 5 bases from J; bases unmatched to any gene: 7. The CDR3 sequence is 15 residues long. The germline gives CDR1 MRHNA, CDR2 SNTAGT. CDR3 nucleotides: TGTGCCAGCAGTATGAGCGGGAGTGGGACCGGGGAGCTGTTTTTT. It codes for CASSMSGSGTGELFF.

CDR3 loop: CASSYGTGAGQPQHF. CDR3 nucleotide sequence: TGTGCCAGCAGTTACGGGACAGGGGCCGGTCAGCCCCAGCATTTT. J is TRBJ1-5 and V is TRBV28; 10 bases fit TRBD1. J gave up 6 bases and V 4 bases, and 6 bases lay outside the gene matches. The CDR3 has 15 residues. Looked up from germline, CDR1 is MDHEN and CDR2 is SYDVKM.

V gene TRBV29-1 combines with J gene TRBJ2-7, with a weak D call TRBD2 (6 bases). The CDR3 covers 10 residues. Trimming left V 6 bases short and J 9 bases short, with 12 bases between. CDR1 is SQVTM, CDR2 ANQGSEA, per germline. In DNA, the CDR3 is TGCAGCGTACTAATGGGGGGGCAGTACTTC. This encodes CSVLMGGQYF.

The chain combines TRBV4-1 with TRBJ2-7; TRBD1 agrees at 7 bases. The V gene's germline CDR1 is MGHRA and CDR2 YSYEKL. Germline trimming cut 1 base from V and 3 bases from J; bases unmatched to any gene: 6. The CDR3 is 15 residues long. CDR3 protein: CASSQGGGGNYEQYF. CDR3 DNA: TGCGCCAGCAGCCAAGGAGGGGGCGGTAACTACGAGCAGTACTTC.

The chain recombines TRBV19 with TRBJ1-5; perhaps TRBD1 as D (5 bases). The CDR3 is 15 amino acids. V lost 5 bases to trimming and J lost 0 bases, with 11 bases between them. Germline CDR1 reads LNHDA; CDR2 reads SQIVND (reference sequence). The CDR3 DNA follows: TGTGCCAGTAGTTCCGGACATAGTAGCAATCAGCCCCAGCATTTT. Translation gives CASSSGHSSNQPQHF.

The chain is built from TRBV28 and TRBJ1-1; 9 bases line up with TRBD1. CDR3 length equals 14 residues. Trimming at V came to 5 bases and at J to 6 bases, leaving 7 bases not matched to a gene. Germline CDR1 MDHEN, CDR2 SYDVKM. The CDR3 reads CASSPGQGPAEAFF. Written as DNA, the CDR3 is TGTGCCAGCAGTCCGGGACAGGGCCCCGCTGAAGCTTTCTTT. Drawing the rest from reference TRBV28 and TRBJ1-1, the complete variable domain is DVKVTQSSRYLVKRTGEKVFLECVQDMDHENMFWYRQDPGLGLRLIYFSYDVKMKEKGDIPEGYSVSREKKERFSLILESASTNQTSMYLCASSPGQGPAEAFFGQGTRLTVV.

CDR3 region: CASSPRGLAGANEQFF. As DNA, the CDR3 is TGTGCCAGTAGTCCACGAGGACTAGCGGGAGCGAATGAGCAGTTCTTC. The chain links TRBV19 to TRBJ2-1; 13 nucleotides agree with TRBD2. This CDR3 is 16 amino acids long. The V and J ends lost 5 bases and 7 bases, in that order; junction bases with no gene match: 8. Per the germline V gene, CDR1 is LNHDA and CDR2 is SQIVND (reference sequence).